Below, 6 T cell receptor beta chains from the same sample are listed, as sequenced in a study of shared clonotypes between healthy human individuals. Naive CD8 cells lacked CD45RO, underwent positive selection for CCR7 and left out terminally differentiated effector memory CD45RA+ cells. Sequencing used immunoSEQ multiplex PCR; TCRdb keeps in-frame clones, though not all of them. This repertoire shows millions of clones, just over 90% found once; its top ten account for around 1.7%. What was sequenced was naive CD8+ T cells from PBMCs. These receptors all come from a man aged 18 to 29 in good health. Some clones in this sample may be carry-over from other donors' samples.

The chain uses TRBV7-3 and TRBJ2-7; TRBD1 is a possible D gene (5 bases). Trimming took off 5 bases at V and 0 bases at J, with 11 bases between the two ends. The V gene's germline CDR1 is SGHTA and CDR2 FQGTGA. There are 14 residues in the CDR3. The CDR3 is CASSADTSSYEQYF. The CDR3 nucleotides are TGTGCCAGCAGCGCGGACACGAGCTCCTACGAGCAGTACTTC.

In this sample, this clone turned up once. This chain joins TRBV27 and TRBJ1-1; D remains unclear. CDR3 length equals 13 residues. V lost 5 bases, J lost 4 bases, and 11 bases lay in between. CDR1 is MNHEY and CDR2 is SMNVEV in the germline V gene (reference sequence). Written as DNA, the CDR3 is TGTGCCAGCAGTGCACGACTGGGCACTGAAGCTTTCTTT. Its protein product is CASSARLGTEAFF.

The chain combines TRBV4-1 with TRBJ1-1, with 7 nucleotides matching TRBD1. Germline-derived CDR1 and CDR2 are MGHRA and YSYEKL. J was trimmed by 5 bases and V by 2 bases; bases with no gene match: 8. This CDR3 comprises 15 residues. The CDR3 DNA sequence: TGCGCCAGCAGCCAATCCCTTGGGGACAGAACTGAAGCTTTCTTT. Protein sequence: CASSQSLGDRTEAFF.

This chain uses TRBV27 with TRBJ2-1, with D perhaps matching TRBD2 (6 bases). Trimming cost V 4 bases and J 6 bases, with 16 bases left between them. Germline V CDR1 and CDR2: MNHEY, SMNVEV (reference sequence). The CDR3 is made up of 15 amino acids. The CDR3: CASSWGAGVGNEQFF. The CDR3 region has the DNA TGTGCCAGCAGTTGGGGAGCGGGTGTGGGCAATGAGCAGTTCTTC.

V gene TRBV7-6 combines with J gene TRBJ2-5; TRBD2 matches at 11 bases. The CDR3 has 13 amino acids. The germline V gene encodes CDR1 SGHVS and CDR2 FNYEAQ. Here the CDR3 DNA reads TGTGCGTCGGGACTAGCGGAAGAGGGAACCCAGTACTTC. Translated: CASGLAEEGTQYF.

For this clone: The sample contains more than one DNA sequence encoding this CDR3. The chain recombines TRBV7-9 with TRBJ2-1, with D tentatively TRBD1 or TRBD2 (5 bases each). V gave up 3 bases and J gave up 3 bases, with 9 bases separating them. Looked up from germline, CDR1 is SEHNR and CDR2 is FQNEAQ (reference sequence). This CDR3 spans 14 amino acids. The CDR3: CASSLGTNYNEQFF. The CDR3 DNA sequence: TGTGCCAGCAGCTTGGGGACCAACTACAATGAGCAGTTCTTC.